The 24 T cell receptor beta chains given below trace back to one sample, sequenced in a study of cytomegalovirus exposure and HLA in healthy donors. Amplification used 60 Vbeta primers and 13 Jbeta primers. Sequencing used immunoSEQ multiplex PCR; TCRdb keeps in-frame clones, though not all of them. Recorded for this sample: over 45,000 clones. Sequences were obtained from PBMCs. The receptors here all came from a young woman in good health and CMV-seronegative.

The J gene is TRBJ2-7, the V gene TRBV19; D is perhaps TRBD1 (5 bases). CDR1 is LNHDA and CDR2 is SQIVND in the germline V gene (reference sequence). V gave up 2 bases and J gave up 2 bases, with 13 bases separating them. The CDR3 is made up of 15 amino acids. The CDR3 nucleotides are TGTGCCAGTAGTATATCCCTAGACAGACCCTACGAGCAGTACTTC. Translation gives CASSISLDRPYEQYF.

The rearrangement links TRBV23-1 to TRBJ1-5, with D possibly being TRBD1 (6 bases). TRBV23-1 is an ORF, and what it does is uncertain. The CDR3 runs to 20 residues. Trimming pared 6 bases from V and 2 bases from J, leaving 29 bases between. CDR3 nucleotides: TGCGCCAGCAGACTTCCCCCTGGGTTGCACAGGGCCGGGGGCAATCAGCCCCAGCATTTT. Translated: CASRLPPGLHRAGGNQPQHF.

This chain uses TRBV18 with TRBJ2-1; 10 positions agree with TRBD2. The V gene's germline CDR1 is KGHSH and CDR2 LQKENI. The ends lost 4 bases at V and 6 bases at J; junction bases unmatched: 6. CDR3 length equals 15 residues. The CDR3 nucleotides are TGTGCCAGCTCACGGCCCGGGACTAGCGTCAATGAGCAGTTCTTC. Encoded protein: CASSRPGTSVNEQFF.

This CDR3 reads CASNPQGRKPNQPQHF. CDR3 bases: TGTGCCAGTAACCCACAGGGTCGAAAACCCAATCAGCCCCAGCATTTT. The genes are TRBV19 and TRBJ1-5, with D perhaps matching TRBD1 (6 bases). The V and J ends lost 7 bases and 3 bases respectively, with 19 bases between them. The CDR3 is 16 residues long. CDR1 is LNHDA and CDR2 is SQIVND in the germline V gene (reference sequence).

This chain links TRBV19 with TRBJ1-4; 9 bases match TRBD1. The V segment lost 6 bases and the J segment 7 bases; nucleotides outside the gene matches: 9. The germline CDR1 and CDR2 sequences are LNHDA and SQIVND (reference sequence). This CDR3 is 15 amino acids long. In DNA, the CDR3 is TGTGCCAGTAGCCTCGGGACAGGGCGAGCTGAAAAACTGTTTTTT. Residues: CASSLGTGRAEKLFF. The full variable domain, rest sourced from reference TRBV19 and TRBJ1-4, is DGGITQSPKYLFRKEGQNVTLSCEQNLNHDAMYWYRQDPGQGLRLIYYSQIVNDFQKGDIAEGYSVSREKKESFPLTVTSAQKNPTAFYLCASSLGTGRAEKLFFGSGTQLSVL.

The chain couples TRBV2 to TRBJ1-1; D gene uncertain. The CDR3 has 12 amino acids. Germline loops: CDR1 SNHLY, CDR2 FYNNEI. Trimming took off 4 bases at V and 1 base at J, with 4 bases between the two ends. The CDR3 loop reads CASSVQNTEAFF. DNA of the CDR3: TGTGCCAGCAGTGTACAGAACACTGAAGCTTTCTTT.

The CDR3 loop is CASSAQRTGASLGFF. CDR3 in DNA: TGTGCCAGCAGCGCACAAAGGACAGGAGCCAGTCTAGGTTTCTTT. V and J are TRBV7-2 and TRBJ1-1, with 7 bases fitting TRBD1. CDR3 length: 15 amino acids. V dropped 5 bases and J dropped 13; count of bases not matched to a gene: 19. Per germline, CDR1 SGHTA and CDR2 FQGNSA.

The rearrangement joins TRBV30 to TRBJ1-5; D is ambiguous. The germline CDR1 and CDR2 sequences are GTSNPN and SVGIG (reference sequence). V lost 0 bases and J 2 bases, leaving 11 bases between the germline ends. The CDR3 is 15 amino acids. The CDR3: CAWSVTGMGNQPQHF. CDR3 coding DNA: TGTGCCTGGAGTGTCACGGGGATGGGCAATCAGCCCCAGCATTTT. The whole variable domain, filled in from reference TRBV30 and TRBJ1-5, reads SQTIHQWPATLVQPVGSPLSLECTVEGTSNPNLYWYRQAAGRGLQLLFYSVGIGQISSEVPQNLSASRPQDRQFILSSKKLLLSDSGFYLCAWSVTGMGNQPQHFGDGTRLSIL.

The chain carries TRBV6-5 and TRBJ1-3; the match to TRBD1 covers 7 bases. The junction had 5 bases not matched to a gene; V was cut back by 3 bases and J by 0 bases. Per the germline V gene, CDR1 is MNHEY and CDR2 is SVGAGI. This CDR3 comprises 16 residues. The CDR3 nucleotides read TGTGCCAGCAGTTATAAGGGGGCCTTCTCTGGAAACACCATATATTTT. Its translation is CASSYKGAFSGNTIYF.

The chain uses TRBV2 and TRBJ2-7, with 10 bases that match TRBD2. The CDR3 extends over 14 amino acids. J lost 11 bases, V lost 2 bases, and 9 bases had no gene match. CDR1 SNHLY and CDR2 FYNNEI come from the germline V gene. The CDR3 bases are TGTGCCAGCAGTGAAAGGGTAGCGGGGGGTCCTGAGTACTTC. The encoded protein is CASSERVAGGPEYF.

The CDR3 bases are TGCGCCAGCAGCTCGGACAGCTCGAACACTGAAGCTTTCTTT. Amino acid sequence: CASSSDSSNTEAFF. The chain has TRBV5-1 and TRBJ1-1; D perhaps matches TRBD1 (6 bases). The CDR3 spans 14 residues. From germline, CDR1 is SGHRS and CDR2 YFSETQ. V was pared by 3 bases and J by 1 base, with 10 bases between.

The CDR3 nucleotides are TGTGCCAGTGGGACTAGCGGGAGGGTCTACAATGAGCAGTTCTTC. Amino acid sequence: CASGTSGRVYNEQFF. The chain links TRBV19 to TRBJ2-1; 16 bases agree with TRBD2. The J segment lost 3 bases and the V segment lost 8 bases, leaving 1 base of the junction unmatched. CDR1 and CDR2 from the germline V gene are LNHDA and SQIVND (reference sequence). The CDR3 runs to 15 residues.

CDR3 protein: CAISERNSPLHF. CDR3 DNA: TGTGCCATCAGTGAGCGTAATTCACCCCTCCACTTT. The chain couples TRBV10-3 to TRBJ1-6; D ambiguous. This CDR3 region has 12 residues. The V end was cut by 2 bases, the J end by 6 bases, with 2 bases between. CDR1 and CDR2 (germline): ENHRY, SYGVKD.

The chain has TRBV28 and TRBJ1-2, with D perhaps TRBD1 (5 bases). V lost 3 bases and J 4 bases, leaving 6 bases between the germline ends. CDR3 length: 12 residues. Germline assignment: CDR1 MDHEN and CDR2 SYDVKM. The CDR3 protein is CASSLTAYGYTF. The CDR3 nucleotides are TGTGCCAGCAGTTTGACAGCCTATGGCTACACCTTC.

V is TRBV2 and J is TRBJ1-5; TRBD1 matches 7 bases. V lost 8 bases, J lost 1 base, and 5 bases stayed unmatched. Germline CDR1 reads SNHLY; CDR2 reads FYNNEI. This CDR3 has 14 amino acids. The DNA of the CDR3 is TGTGCCAGCGGACAGGACCTCAGCAATCAGCCCCAGCATTTT. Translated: CASGQDLSNQPQHF.

CDR3 residues: CASSYSTGIYGYTF. In nucleotides, the CDR3 is TGTGCCAGCAGTTACTCGACAGGGATCTATGGCTACACCTTC. The chain is built from TRBV6-6 and TRBJ1-2, with 7 bases matching TRBD1. Germline V gene sequence: CDR1 MNHNY, CDR2 SVGAGI (reference sequence). V shed 0 bases, J shed 4 bases, and the junction held 2 bases outside the gene matches. CDR3 length equals 14 residues.

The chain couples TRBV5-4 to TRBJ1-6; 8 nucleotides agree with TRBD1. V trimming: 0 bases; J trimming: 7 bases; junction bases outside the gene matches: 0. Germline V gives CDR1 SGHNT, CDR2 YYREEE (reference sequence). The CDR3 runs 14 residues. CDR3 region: CASSLAGGNSPLHF. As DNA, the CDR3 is TGTGCCAGCAGCTTGGCAGGGGGCAATTCACCCCTCCACTTT.

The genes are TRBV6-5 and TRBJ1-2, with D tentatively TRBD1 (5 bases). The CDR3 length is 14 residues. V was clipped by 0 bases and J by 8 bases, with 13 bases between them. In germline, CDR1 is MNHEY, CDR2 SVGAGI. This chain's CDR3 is CASSYSRTKSGYTF. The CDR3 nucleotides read TGTGCCAGCAGTTACTCCCGGACAAAAAGCGGCTACACCTTC.

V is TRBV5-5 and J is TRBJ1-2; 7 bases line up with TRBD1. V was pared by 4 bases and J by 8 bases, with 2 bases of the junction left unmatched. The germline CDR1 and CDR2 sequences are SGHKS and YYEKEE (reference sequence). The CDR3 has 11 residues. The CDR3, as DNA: TGTGCCAGCAGCCAACAGGGGGGCTACACCTTC. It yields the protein CASSQQGGYTF.

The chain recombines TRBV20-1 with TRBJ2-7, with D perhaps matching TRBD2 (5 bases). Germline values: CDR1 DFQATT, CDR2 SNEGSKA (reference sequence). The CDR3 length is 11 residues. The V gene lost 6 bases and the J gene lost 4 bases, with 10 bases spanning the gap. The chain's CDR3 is CSASPGYEQYF. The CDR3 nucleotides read TGCAGTGCCAGCCCGGGGTACGAGCAGTACTTC.

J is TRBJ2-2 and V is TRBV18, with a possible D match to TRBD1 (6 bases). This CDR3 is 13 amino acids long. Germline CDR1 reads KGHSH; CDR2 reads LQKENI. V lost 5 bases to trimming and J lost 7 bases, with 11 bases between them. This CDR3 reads CASSSTGNGELFF. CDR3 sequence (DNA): TGTGCCAGCTCATCAACAGGGAACGGGGAGCTGTTTTTT. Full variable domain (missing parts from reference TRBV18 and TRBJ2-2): NAGVMQNPRHLVRRRGQEARLRCSPMKGHSHVYWYRQLPEEGLKFMVYLQKENIIDESGMPKERFSAEFPKEGPSILRIQQVVRGDSAAYFCASSSTGNGELFFGEGSRLTVL.

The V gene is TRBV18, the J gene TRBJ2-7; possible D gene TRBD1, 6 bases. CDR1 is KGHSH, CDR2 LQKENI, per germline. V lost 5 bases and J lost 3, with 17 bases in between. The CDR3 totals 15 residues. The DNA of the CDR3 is TGTGCCAGCTCAAGCCGACAGGTCGGAGGCTACGAGCAGTACTTC. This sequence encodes CASSSRQVGGYEQYF.

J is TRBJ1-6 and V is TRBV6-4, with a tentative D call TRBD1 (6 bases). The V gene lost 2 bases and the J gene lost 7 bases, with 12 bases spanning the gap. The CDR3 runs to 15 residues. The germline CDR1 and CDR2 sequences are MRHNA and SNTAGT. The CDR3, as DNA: TGTGCCAGCAGTGACGGGGGGGGCTGGAATTCACCCCTCCACTTT. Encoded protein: CASSDGGGWNSPLHF.

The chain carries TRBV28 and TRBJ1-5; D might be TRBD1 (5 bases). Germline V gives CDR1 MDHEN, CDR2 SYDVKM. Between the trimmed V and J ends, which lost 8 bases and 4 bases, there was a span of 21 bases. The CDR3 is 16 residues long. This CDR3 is CASVLSSGGMNQPQHF. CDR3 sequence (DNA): TGTGCCAGCGTACTTTCCTCCGGGGGGATGAATCAGCCCCAGCATTTT.